What follows are 23 T cell receptor beta chains derived from one specimen sequenced in a study of T cell clonotyping in hematopoietic cell transplantation. Profiled with immunoSEQ multiplex PCR; TCRdb holds only in-frame clones, not every one. There are roughly 20,000 clones in the sample; roughly 88% occur only once, and around 3.6% lies in the top ten. Specified time point: recipient sample about 28 days before transplant, after cytoreduction. The sequencing here drew on peripheral blood mononuclear cells, taken before stem cell transplant. The receptor source for this set is a man aged 18 to 29 with biphenotypic leukemia. Some clones in this sample may be carry-over from other donors' samples.

The chain carries TRBV7-6 and TRBJ2-7; 10 bases are a match to TRBD2. This CDR3 is built from 14 residues. V was clipped by 3 bases and J by 8 bases; unmatched bases: 7. Germline CDR1 and CDR2: SGHVS and FNYEAQ. The CDR3 coding sequence is TGTGCCAGCAGCTTCACTCTAGCGGGAGCCCAGCAGTACTTC. As protein: CASSFTLAGAQQYF.

The chain recombines TRBV5-4 with TRBJ2-3; D not resolved. The germline V gene encodes CDR1 SGHNT and CDR2 YYREEE (reference sequence). V lost 0 bases, J lost 3 bases, and 11 bases lay in between. This CDR3 spans 15 amino acids. The CDR3 DNA reads as TGTGCCAGCAGCTTGGCCCTACTCGGGACAGATACGCAGTATTTT. Translation: CASSLALLGTDTQYF.

The chain links TRBV19 to TRBJ1-4; D is unclear. The germline V and J ends were trimmed by 7 bases and 8 bases, with 20 bases remaining between them. Germline V lookup: CDR1 LNHDA, CDR2 SQIVND (reference sequence). The CDR3 has 15 residues. The CDR3 DNA sequence: TGTGCCAGTACCCTAGGACGCCTGGGCAGGGAAAAACTGTTTTTT. Translation: CASTLGRLGREKLFF.

The CDR3 sequence: CASSLVLTSGSPSSYEQYF. CDR3 in DNA: TGTGCCAGCAGCTTAGTTCTGACTAGCGGGAGCCCCAGCTCCTACGAGCAGTACTTC. The V and J genes are TRBV11-2 and TRBJ2-7; the match to TRBD2 covers 12 bases. This CDR3 is 19 amino acids long. CDR1 is SGHAT and CDR2 is FQNNGV in the germline V gene. Germline trimming cut 1 base from V and 0 bases from J; bases unmatched to any gene: 10. The full variable domain, with the rest looked up from reference TRBV11-2 and TRBJ2-7, is EAGVAQSPRYKIIEKRQSVAFWCNPISGHATLYWYQQILGQGPKLLIQFQNNGVVDDSQLPKDRFSAERLKGVDSTLKIQPAKLEDSAVYLCASSLVLTSGSPSSYEQYFGPGTRLTVT.

The chain is built from TRBV4-2 and TRBJ2-5; 7 bases are a match to TRBD1. The germline CDR1 and CDR2 sequences are LGHNA and YNFKEQ. The CDR3 loop spans 14 amino acids. The J segment lost 9 bases and the V segment lost 0 bases, leaving 7 bases of the junction unmatched. In nucleotides, the CDR3 is TGTGCCAGCAGCCAAGAATGGGGACAGCTCGCCCAGTACTTC. Residues: CASSQEWGQLAQYF.

This clone is a singleton in its sample. V and J are TRBV27 and TRBJ1-2, with D perhaps matching TRBD1 (5 bases). This CDR3 has 16 amino acids. V was clipped by 6 bases and J by 4 bases, with 21 bases between them. CDR1 and CDR2 from the germline V gene are MNHEY and SMNVEV (reference sequence). CDR3 in amino acids: CASSLSWGNRGYGYTF. The CDR3, as DNA: TGTGCCAGCAGCCTATCGTGGGGGAATCGCGGCTATGGCTACACCTTC.

The V gene is TRBV19, the J gene TRBJ2-7; TRBD1 might be the D (6 bases). This CDR3 is 13 amino acids long. V dropped 3 bases and J dropped 1 base, with 7 bases sitting between them. From germline, CDR1 is LNHDA and CDR2 SQIVND (reference sequence). As DNA, the CDR3 is TGTGCCAGTAGTATTACAGGGTCCTACGAGCAGTACTTC. This codes for CASSITGSYEQYF.

The gene calls are TRBV9 and TRBJ2-5; TRBD2 agrees at 12 bases. Losses at the gene ends were 3 bases for V and 1 base for J; bases not matched to a gene: 4. This CDR3 contains 16 residues. Germline V CDR1 and CDR2: SGDLS, YYNGEE. The DNA of the CDR3 is TGTGCCAGCAGCGAACGGACTAGCGGGATCCAAGAGACCCAGTACTTC. This encodes CASSERTSGIQETQYF.

CDR3 protein: CASSFGDRGNGYTF. The CDR3 DNA follows: TGTGCCAGCAGTTTTGGAGACAGGGGGAATGGCTACACCTTC. V gene TRBV27 combines with J gene TRBJ1-2, with 9 bases aligning to TRBD1. Unmatched junction bases numbered 5, after V lost 3 bases and J lost 6 bases. CDR1 MNHEY and CDR2 SMNVEV come from the germline V gene (reference sequence). The CDR3 covers 14 residues.

This rearrangement joins TRBV10-3 to TRBJ2-1, with 11 bases matching TRBD2. V trimming: 8 bases; J trimming: 4 bases; junction bases outside the gene matches: 4. This CDR3 spans 14 amino acids. CDR1 and CDR2 (germline): ENHRY, SYGVKD. In nucleotides, the CDR3 is TGTGCCATCGGGGTAGCGGGAGGGTACAATGAGCAGTTCTTC. Its protein product is CAIGVAGGYNEQFF.

The rearrangement uses TRBV6-1 and TRBJ1-5, with 9 positions matching TRBD1. With V trimmed by 3 bases and J by 5 bases, 11 bases remained unmatched. The length of the CDR3 is 17 residues. Germline V gene data show CDR1 as MNHNS and CDR2 as SASEGT. CDR3 sequence: CASSEIGWGQGDQPQHF. CDR3 coding DNA: TGTGCCAGCAGTGAGATCGGATGGGGACAGGGCGATCAGCCCCAGCATTTT.

This clone turned up a few times. DNA for the CDR3: TGTGCCAGCAAGGGTGTTCGGGGCGTGCAGTTCTTC. Translated, it gives CASKGVRGVQFF. V usage is TRBV9 and J usage is TRBJ2-1; D is perhaps TRBD1 or TRBD2 (5 bases each). Trimming stripped 6 bases from V and 12 bases from J, with 16 bases between. The CDR3 spans 12 residues. Germline-derived CDR1 and CDR2 are SGDLS and YYNGEE.

The genes are TRBV7-3 and TRBJ1-2; D gene uncertain. The CDR3 is 16 residues long. The germline V gene has CDR1 SGHTA and CDR2 FQGTGA. V lost 5 bases, J lost 0 bases, and 16 bases lay in between. The CDR3 spells CASSLHGDKANYGYTF. As DNA, the CDR3 is TGTGCCAGCAGCCTACACGGTGACAAAGCTAACTATGGCTACACCTTC.

The chain joins TRBV5-1 to TRBJ1-4; D is uncertain. The germline gives CDR1 SGHRS, CDR2 YFSETQ. This CDR3 spans 12 amino acids. V gave up 0 bases and J gave up 7 bases, with 4 bases separating them. As DNA, the CDR3 is TGCGCCAGCAGCTTGGGAGGTGAAAAACTGTTTTTT. Amino acid sequence: CASSLGGEKLFF.

V is TRBV27 and J is TRBJ2-7; 9 bases align to TRBD1. The CDR3 is made up of 13 amino acids. J lost 6 bases, V lost 3 bases, and 3 bases had no gene match. Germline loops: CDR1 MNHEY, CDR2 SMNVEV (reference sequence). The CDR3 reads CASSFGTGPEQYF. The CDR3 region has the DNA TGTGCCAGCAGTTTTGGGACAGGGCCCGAGCAGTACTTC.

The chain employs TRBV6-5 and TRBJ2-3; possibly TRBD1 for D (5 bases). Germline CDR1 and CDR2: MNHEY and SVGAGI. This CDR3 has 15 residues. Trimming removed 2 bases from V and 2 bases from J, with 11 bases in between. The CDR3 nucleotides are TGTGCCAGCAGTTACACTACAGGTTACACAGATACGCAGTATTTT. Amino acid sequence: CASSYTTGYTDTQYF.

The rearrangement joins TRBV10-3 to TRBJ2-3, with 16 bases identical to TRBD2. Looked up from germline, CDR1 is ENHRY and CDR2 is SYGVKD. The CDR3 is made up of 20 amino acids. V dropped 0 bases and J dropped 0; count of bases not matched to a gene: 6. Here the CDR3 reads CAISESGLAGGRTSTDTQYF. In nucleotides, the CDR3 is TGTGCCATCAGTGAGTCGGGACTAGCGGGGGGGCGGACTAGCACAGATACGCAGTATTTT.

The chain employs TRBV6-5 and TRBJ2-7; TRBD1 agrees at 8 bases. V lost 0 bases and J lost 3; bases outside the gene matches: 7. CDR1 MNHEY and CDR2 SVGAGI come from the germline V gene. The CDR3 has 16 residues. DNA of the CDR3: TGTGCCAGCAGTTACTCGTCGGGACAGGTTTACTACGAGCAGTACTTC. This gives the protein CASSYSSGQVYYEQYF.

This chain joins TRBV5-1 and TRBJ2-7; D is undetermined. The V end was cut by 6 bases, the J end by 4 bases, with 14 bases between. The CDR3 is 13 residues long. CDR1 is SGHRS, CDR2 YFSETQ, per germline. CDR3 bases: TGCGCCAGCATGTTGGACCCAGGATACGAGCAGTACTTC. Amino acid sequence: CASMLDPGYEQYF.

The V gene is TRBV7-3, the J gene TRBJ2-7, with D tentatively TRBD1 (6 bases). The CDR3 covers 13 residues. The V end was cut by 8 bases, the J end by 3 bases, with 14 bases between. Looked up from germline, CDR1 is SGHTA and CDR2 is FQGTGA. For the CDR3, the DNA is TGTGCCAGCGGATTTGGACAGAGCTACGAGCAGTACTTC. Translated: CASGFGQSYEQYF.

The J gene is TRBJ2-7, the V gene TRBV6-6; 7 bases agree with TRBD1. Germline loops: CDR1 MNHNY, CDR2 SVGAGI (reference sequence). The CDR3 has 15 amino acids. Losses at the gene ends were 7 bases for V and 3 bases for J; bases not matched to a gene: 12. CDR3 DNA sequence: TGTGCCAGCAACCCTGCCGGGACAGCCCTCTACGAGCAGTACTTC. It yields the protein CASNPAGTALYEQYF.

The rearrangement links TRBV6-5 to TRBJ1-6; D possibly corresponds to TRBD1 (5 bases). This CDR3 has 15 amino acids. Looked up from germline, CDR1 is MNHEY and CDR2 is SVGAGI. Trimming took 3 bases from V and 1 from J, leaving 7 bases between them. CDR3 loop: CASSYGGSYNSPLHF. The CDR3 coding sequence is TGTGCCAGCAGTTATGGGGGGTCCTATAATTCACCCCTCCACTTT.

This sequence joins TRBV7-9 and TRBJ1-2; D gene ambiguous. Looked up from germline, CDR1 is SEHNR and CDR2 is FQNEAQ (reference sequence). Trimming removed 2 bases at V and 4 bases at J, with 8 bases between. The CDR3 contains 13 residues. The DNA of the CDR3 is TGTGCCAGCAGCTTACCAAATGGCTATGGCTACACCTTC. Protein sequence: CASSLPNGYGYTF.